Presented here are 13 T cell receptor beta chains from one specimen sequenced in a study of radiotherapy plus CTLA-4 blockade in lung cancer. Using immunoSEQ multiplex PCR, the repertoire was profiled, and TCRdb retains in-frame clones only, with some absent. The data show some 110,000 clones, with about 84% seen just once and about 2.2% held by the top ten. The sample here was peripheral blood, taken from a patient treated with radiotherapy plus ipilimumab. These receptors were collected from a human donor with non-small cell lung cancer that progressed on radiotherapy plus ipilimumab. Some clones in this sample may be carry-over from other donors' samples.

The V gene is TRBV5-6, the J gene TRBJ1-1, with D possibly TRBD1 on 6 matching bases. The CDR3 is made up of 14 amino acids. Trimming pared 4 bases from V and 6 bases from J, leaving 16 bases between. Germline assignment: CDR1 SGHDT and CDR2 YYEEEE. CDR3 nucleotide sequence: TGTGCCAGCAGCAACGGACAGTGGGAACCTGAAGCTTTCTTT. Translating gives CASSNGQWEPEAFF.

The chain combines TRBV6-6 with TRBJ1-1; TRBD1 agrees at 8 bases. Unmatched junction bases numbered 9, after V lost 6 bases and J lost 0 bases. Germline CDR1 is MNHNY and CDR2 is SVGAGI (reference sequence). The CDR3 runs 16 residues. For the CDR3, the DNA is TGTGCCAGCAGCACCTGGACAGGGCGAATGAACACTGAAGCTTTCTTT. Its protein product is CASSTWTGRMNTEAFF.

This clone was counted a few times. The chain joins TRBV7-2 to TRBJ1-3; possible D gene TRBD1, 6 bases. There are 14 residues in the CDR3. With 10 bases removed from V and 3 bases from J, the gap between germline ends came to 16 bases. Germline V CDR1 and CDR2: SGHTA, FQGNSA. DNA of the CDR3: TGTGCCACCAACAGGGTGGCCGTTGGAAACACCATATATTTT. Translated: CATNRVAVGNTIYF.

The DNA of the CDR3 is TGTGCCAGTAGTATCTCTGCAGGGACCTACAATGAGCAGTTCTTC. This sequence encodes CASSISAGTYNEQFF. V is TRBV19 and J is TRBJ2-1; a weak D match, TRBD1 (5 bases). The V end was cut by 3 bases, the J end by 2 bases, with 11 bases between. The germline V gene encodes CDR1 LNHDA and CDR2 SQIVND (reference sequence). The CDR3 consists of 15 residues.

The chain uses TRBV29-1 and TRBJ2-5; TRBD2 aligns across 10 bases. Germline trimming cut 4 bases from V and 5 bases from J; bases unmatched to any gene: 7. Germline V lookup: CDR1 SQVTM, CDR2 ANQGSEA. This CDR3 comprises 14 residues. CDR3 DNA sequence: TGCAGCGTTGTCCCAGCGGGGGGGCGGGAGACCCAGTACTTC. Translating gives CSVVPAGGRETQYF.

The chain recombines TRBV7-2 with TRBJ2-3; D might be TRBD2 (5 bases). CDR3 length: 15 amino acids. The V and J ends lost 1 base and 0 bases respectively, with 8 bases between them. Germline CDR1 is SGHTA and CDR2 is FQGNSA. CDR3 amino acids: CASSLVSGSTDTQYF. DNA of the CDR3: TGTGCCAGCAGCTTAGTAAGCGGCAGCACAGATACGCAGTATTTT.

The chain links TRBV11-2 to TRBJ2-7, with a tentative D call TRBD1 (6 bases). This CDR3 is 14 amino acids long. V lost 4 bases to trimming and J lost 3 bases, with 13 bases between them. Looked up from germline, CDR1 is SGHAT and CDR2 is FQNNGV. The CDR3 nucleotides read TGTGCCAGCAGCTGCATGGACAGATACTACGAGCAGTACTTC. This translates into CASSCMDRYYEQYF.

The CDR3 loop reads CASSLDPGTGYGYTF. As DNA, the CDR3 is TGTGCCAGCAGTCTCGATCCGGGGACAGGCTATGGCTACACCTTC. The chain uses TRBV27 and TRBJ1-2; 8 nucleotides align to TRBD1. V shed 5 bases, J shed 4 bases, and the junction held 9 bases outside the gene matches. The CDR3 consists of 15 residues. Germline V gene sequence: CDR1 MNHEY, CDR2 SMNVEV (reference sequence).

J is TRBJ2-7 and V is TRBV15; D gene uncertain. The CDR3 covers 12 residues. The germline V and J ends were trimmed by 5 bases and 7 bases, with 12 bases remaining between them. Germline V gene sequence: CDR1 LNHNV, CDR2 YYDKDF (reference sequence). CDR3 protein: CATSPRRSEQYF. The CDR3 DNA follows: TGTGCCACCAGCCCCCGTAGAAGTGAGCAGTACTTC. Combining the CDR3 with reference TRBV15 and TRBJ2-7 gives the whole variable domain DAMVIQNPRYQVTQFGKPVTLSCSQTLNHNVMYWYQQKSSQAPKLLFHYYDKDFNNEADTPDNFQSRRPNTSFCFLDIRSPGLGDTAMYLCATSPRRSEQYFGPGTRLTVT.

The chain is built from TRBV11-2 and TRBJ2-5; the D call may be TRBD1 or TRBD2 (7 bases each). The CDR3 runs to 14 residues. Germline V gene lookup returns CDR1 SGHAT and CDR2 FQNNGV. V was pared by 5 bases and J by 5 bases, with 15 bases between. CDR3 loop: CASSPTRGGETQYF. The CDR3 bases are TGTGCCAGCAGCCCTACCAGGGGGGGGGAGACCCAGTACTTC. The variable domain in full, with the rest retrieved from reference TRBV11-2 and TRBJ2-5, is EAGVAQSPRYKIIEKRQSVAFWCNPISGHATLYWYQQILGQGPKLLIQFQNNGVVDDSQLPKDRFSAERLKGVDSTLKIQPAKLEDSAVYLCASSPTRGGETQYFGPGTRLLVL.

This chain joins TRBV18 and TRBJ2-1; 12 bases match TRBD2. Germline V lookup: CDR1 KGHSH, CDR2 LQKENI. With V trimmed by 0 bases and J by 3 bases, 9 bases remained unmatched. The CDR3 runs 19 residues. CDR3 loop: CASSPPGTSGWVLYNEQFF. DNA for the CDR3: TGTGCCAGCTCACCACCCGGGACTAGCGGGTGGGTTCTCTACAATGAGCAGTTCTTC. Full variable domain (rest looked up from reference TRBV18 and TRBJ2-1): NAGVMQNPRHLVRRRGQEARLRCSPMKGHSHVYWYRQLPEEGLKFMVYLQKENIIDESGMPKERFSAEFPKEGPSILRIQQVVRGDSAAYFCASSPPGTSGWVLYNEQFFGPGTRLTVL.

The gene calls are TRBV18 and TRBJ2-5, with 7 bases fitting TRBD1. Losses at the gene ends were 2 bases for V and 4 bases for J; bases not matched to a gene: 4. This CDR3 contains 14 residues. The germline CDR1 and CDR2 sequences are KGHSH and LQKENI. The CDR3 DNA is TGTGCCAGCTCACCAAACAGGGGAAGAGAGACCCAGTACTTC. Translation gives CASSPNRGRETQYF.

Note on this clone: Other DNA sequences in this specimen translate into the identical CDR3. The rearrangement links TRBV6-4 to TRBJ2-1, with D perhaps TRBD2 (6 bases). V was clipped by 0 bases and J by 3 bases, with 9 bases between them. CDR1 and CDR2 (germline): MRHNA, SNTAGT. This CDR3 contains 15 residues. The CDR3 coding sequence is TGTGCCAGCAGTGACTCGGCGGGGAGCTACAATGAGCAGTTCTTC. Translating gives CASSDSAGSYNEQFF.